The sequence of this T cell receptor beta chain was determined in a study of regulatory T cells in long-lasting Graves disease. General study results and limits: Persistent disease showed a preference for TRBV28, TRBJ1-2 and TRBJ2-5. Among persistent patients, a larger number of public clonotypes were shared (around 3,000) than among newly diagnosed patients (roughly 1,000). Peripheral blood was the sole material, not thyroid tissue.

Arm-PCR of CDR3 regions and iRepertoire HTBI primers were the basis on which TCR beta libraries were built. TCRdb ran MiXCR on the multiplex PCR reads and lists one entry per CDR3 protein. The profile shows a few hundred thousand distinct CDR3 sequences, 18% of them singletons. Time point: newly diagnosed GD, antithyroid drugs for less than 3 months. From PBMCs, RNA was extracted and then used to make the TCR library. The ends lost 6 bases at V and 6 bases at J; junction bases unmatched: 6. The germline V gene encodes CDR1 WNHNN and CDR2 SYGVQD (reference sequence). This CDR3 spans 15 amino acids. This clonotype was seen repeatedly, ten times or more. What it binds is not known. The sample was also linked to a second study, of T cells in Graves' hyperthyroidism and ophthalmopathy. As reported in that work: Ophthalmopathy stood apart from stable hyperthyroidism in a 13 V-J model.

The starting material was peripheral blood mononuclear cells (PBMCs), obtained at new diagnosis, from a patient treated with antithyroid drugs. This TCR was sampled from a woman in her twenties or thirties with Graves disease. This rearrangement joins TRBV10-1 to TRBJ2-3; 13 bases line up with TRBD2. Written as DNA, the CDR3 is TGCGCCAGCAGCCCGGGACTAGCGGGGAAGGATACGCAGTATTTT. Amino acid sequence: CASSPGLAGKDTQYF.